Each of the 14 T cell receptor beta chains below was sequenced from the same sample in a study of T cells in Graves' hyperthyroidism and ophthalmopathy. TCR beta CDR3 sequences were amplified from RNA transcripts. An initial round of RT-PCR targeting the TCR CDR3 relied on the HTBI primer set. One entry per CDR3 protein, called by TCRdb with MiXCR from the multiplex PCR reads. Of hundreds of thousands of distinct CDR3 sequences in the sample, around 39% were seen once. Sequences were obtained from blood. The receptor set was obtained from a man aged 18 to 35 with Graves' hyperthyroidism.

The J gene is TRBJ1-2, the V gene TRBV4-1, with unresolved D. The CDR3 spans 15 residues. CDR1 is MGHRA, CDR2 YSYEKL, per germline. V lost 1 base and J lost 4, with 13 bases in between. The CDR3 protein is CASSQGAGSTYGYTF. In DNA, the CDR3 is TGCGCCAGCAGCCAAGGGGCGGGTTCTACCTATGGCTACACCTTC.

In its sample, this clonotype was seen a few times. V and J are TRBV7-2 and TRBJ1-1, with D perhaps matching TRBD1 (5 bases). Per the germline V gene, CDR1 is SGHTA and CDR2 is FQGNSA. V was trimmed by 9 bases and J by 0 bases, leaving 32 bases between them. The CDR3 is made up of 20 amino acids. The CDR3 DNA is TGTGCCAGTAAAAGGTCTGCCTGGTTTGAGGTTCCAGGGATGAACACTGAAGCTTTCTTT. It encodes CASKRSAWFEVPGMNTEAFF.

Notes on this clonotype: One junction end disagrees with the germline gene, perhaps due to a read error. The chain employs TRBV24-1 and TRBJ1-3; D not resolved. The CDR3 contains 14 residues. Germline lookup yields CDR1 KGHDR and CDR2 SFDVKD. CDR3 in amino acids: CVTSDPRSGNTTYF. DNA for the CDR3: TGTGTCACCAGTGATCCCCGCTCTGGAAACACCACATATTTT.

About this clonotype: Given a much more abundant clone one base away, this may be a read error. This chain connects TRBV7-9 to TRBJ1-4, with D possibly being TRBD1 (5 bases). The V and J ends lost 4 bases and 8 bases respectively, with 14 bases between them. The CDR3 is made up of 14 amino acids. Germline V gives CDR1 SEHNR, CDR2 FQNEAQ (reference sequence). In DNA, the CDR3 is TGTGCCAGCAGCTGGACACGGGAGTTAGAAAAACTGTTTTTT. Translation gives CASSWTRELEKLFF.

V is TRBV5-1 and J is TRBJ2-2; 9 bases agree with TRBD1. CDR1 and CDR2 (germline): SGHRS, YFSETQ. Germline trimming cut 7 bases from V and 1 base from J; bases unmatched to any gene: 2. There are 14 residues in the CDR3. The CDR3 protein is CASWTGENTGELFF. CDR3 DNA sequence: TGCGCCAGCTGGACAGGGGAGAACACCGGGGAGCTGTTTTTT.

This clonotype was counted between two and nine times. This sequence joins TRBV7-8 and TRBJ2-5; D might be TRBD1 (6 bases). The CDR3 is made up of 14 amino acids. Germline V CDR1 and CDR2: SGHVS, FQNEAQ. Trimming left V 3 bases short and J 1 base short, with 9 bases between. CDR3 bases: TGTGCCAGCAGCTTCCGGGACACCCAAGAGACCCAGTACTTC. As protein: CASSFRDTQETQYF.

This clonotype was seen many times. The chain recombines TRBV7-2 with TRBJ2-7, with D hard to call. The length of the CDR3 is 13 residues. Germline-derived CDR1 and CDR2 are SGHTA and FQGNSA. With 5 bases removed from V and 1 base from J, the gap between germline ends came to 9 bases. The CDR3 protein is CASSVYRSYEQYF. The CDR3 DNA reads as TGTGCCAGCAGCGTTTACCGGTCCTACGAGCAGTACTTC. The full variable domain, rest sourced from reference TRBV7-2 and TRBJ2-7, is GAGVSQSPSNKVTEKGKDVELRCDPISGHTALYWYRQSLGQGLEFLIYFQGNSAPDKSGLPSDRFSAERTGGSVSTLTIQRTQQEDSAVYLCASSVYRSYEQYFGPGTRLTVT.

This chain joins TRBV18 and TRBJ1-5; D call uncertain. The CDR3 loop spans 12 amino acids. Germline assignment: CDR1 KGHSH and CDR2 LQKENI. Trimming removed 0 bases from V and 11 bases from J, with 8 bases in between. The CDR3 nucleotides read TGTGCCAGCTCACCACCCGGGGAGGCCCAGCATTTT. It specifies CASSPPGEAQHF.

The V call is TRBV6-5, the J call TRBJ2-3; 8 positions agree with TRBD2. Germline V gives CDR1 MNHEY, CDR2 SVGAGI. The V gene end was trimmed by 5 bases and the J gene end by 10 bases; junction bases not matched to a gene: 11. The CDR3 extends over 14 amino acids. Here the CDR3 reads CASSSGRRDSAQYF. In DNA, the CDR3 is TGTGCCAGCAGTAGCGGGAGAAGAGATTCCGCGCAGTATTTT.

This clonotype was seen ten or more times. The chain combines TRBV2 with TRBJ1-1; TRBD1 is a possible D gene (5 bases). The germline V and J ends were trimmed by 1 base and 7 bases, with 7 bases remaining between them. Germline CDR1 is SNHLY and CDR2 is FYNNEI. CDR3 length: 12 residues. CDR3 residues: CASSEVRGEAFF. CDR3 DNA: TGTGCCAGCAGTGAAGTGAGGGGTGAAGCTTTCTTT.

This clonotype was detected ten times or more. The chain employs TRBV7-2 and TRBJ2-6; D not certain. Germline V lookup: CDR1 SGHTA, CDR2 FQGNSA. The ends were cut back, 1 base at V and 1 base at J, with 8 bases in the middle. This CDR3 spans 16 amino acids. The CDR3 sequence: CASSLGVGSGANVLTF. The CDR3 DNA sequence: TGTGCCAGCAGCTTAGGGGTGGGGTCTGGGGCCAACGTCCTGACTTTC.

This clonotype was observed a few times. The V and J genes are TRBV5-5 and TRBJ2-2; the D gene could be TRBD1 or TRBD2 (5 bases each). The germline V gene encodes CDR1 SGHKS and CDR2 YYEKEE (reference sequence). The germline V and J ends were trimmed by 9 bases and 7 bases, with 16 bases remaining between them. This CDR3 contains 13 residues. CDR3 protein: CATSWGNGGELFF. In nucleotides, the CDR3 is TGTGCCACCTCCTGGGGGAACGGCGGGGAGCTGTTTTTT.

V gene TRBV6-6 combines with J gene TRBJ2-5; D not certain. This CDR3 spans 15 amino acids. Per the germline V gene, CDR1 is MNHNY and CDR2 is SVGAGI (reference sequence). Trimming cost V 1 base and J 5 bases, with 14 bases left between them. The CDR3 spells CASSYYAASSETQYF. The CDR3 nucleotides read TGTGCCAGCAGTTACTACGCAGCAAGTTCCGAGACCCAGTACTTC.

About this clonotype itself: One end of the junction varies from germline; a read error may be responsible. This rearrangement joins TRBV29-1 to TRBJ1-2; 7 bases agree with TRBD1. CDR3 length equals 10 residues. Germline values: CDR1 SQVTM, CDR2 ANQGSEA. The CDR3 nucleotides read TGCAGCGTAGAACGACAGGGCTACGCCTTC. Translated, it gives CSVERQGYAF.